This T cell receptor (beta chain) derives from a study of response to subunit inactivated influenza vaccine. A few counts support this clonotype. The antigen remains undetermined. Trimming took off 5 bases at V and 10 bases at J, with 15 bases between the two ends. There are 13 residues in the CDR3. TCRdb re-called the RT-PCR reads with MiXCR, one entry per CDR3 protein. The sample has almost 600,000 distinct CDR3 sequences; 14% are singletons. Findings and caveats of the study: Authors suggested each seasonal flu vaccination may recruit only limited numbers of new T cells.

The sequence came from a middle-aged man who received an inactivated influenza vaccine. This material consisted of PBMCs from blood, taken 11 to 12 days after vaccination. The genes are TRBV12-3 or TRBV12-4 and TRBJ1-5; D unclear. The chain's CDR3 is CASSPLSLGPQHF. CDR3 sequence (DNA): TGTGCCAGCAGTCCCCTTTCCTTGGGACCCCAGCATTTT.